This paragraph covers one T cell receptor beta chain sequence. Its antigen remains unknown. This entry is derived from a study of chemoradiotherapy in HPV16-positive cancers. Study background: Functional T-cell assays on two HPV16-positive patients' cells defined candidate HPV-specific clones and common TCR motifs. Whole-study results and caveats: In HPV16-positive patients, HPV-responsive T-cell expansion tracked better recurrence-free survival. Candidate HPV-specific clones and E7-related TCR motifs grew in tumor during treatment. Only a couple of HPV16-positive patients supplied the functional HPV-specificity definition.

The data were produced by immunoSEQ multiplex PCR, yet TCRdb's version contains in-frame clones alone and is incomplete. Among about 32,000 clones, roughly 88% were seen once, and the ten largest hold roughly 4.5%. After removal of 1 base from V and 3 bases from J, the junction contained 2 bases not matched to a gene. Germline V gene sequence: CDR1 SGHAT, CDR2 FQNNGV. The CDR3 sequence is 14 residues long. Sequenced material: blood, taken from a patient who underwent chemoradiotherapy. The V call is TRBV11-2, the J call TRBJ2-7; 8 bases line up with TRBD1. The origin of this receptor is a human donor with HPV-associated anogenital cancer. Here the CDR3 DNA reads TGTGCCAGCAGCTTAGGGACAGGGAACTACGAGCAGTACTTC. Protein: CASSLGTGNYEQYF.